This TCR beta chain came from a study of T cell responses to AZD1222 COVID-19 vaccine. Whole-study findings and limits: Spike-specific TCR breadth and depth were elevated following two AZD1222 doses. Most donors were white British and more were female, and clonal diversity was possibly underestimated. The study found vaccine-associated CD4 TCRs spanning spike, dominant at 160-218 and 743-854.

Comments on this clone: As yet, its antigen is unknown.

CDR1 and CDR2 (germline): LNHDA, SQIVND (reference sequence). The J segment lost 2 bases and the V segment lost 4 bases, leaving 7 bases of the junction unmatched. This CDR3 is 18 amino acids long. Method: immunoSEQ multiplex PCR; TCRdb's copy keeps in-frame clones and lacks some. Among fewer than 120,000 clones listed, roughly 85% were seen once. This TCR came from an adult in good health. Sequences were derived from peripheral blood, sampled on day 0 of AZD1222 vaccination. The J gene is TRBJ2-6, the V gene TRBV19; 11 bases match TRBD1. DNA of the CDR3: TGTGCCAGTAGTACTACCGGACAGGGGGCTGCTGGGGCCAACGTCCTGACTTTC. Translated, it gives CASSTTGQGAAGANVLTF.